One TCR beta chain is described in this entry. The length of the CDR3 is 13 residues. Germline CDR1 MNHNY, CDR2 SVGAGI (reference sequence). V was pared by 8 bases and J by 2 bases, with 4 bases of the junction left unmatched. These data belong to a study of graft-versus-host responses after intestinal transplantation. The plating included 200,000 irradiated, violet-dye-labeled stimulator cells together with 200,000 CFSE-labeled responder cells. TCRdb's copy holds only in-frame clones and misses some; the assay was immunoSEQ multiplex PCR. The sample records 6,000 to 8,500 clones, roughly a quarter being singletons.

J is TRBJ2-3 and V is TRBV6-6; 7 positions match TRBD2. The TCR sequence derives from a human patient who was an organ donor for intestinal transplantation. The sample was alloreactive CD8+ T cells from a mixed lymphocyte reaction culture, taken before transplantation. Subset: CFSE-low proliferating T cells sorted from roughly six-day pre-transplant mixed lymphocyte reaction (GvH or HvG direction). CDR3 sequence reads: CASGGTNTDTQYF. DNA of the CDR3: TGTGCCAGCGGGGGGACTAACACAGATACGCAGTATTTT.